Following are 30 T cell receptor beta chains from one sample sequenced in a study of shared clonotypes between healthy human individuals. The table came from immunoSEQ multiplex PCR; TCRdb's copy has only in-frame clones and leaves some out. Counted here are approximately 2.3 million clones, just over 90% occurring once; the ten biggest clones make up 0.39%. What was sequenced was naive CD4+ T cells from PBMCs. Regarding subset: CD45RA+ positively selected. Receptors were obtained from a young man in good health. Some clones in this sample may be carry-over from other donors' samples.

The V call is TRBV7-3, the J call TRBJ2-5; D is perhaps TRBD2 (6 bases). This CDR3 comprises 15 residues. Germline CDR1 is SGHTA and CDR2 is FQGTGA. V was trimmed by 1 base and J by 5 bases, leaving 14 bases between them. The CDR3 DNA sequence: TGTGCCAGCAGCTTAAATAGCGGATGGGGGGAGACCCAGTACTTC. Amino acid sequence: CASSLNSGWGETQYF.

This chain joins TRBV10-3 and TRBJ2-7; 13 bases map to TRBD2. The CDR3 is made up of 16 amino acids. V trimming: 2 bases; J trimming: 3 bases; junction bases outside the gene matches: 4. The germline CDR1 and CDR2 sequences are ENHRY and SYGVKD. DNA for the CDR3: TGTGCCATCAGTGAGCCGGGACTAGCGGGAAGCTACGAGCAGTACTTC. As protein: CAISEPGLAGSYEQYF.

The chain joins TRBV7-9 to TRBJ2-2, with no clear D. Trimming took 0 bases from V and 6 from J, leaving 5 bases between them. CDR1 SEHNR and CDR2 FQNEAQ come from the germline V gene (reference sequence). There are 13 residues in the CDR3. Here the CDR3 reads CASSLATAGELFF. CDR3 bases: TGTGCCAGCAGCTTAGCGACCGCCGGGGAGCTGTTTTTT.

The CDR3 is CASSPTVLGKETQYF. CDR3 in DNA: TGTGCCAGCAGCCCTACAGTGTTGGGAAAAGAGACCCAGTACTTC. This chain connects TRBV5-4 to TRBJ2-5, with D hard to call. Germline lookup yields CDR1 SGHNT and CDR2 YYREEE (reference sequence). V was trimmed by 4 bases and J by 3 bases, leaving 16 bases between them. The CDR3 is 15 residues long.

Turning to this clone: Other DNA sequences in this sample translate to the same CDR3. This chain links TRBV18 with TRBJ2-7; the D is unclear. This CDR3 region has 14 residues. Germline V gene lookup returns CDR1 KGHSH and CDR2 LQKENI. V lost 6 bases and J 0 bases, leaving 12 bases between the germline ends. The CDR3 sequence is CASSPVRDSYEQYF. The CDR3 coding sequence is TGTGCCAGCTCCCCCGTGCGTGACTCCTACGAGCAGTACTTC.

In this sample, this clone turned up a few times. The V call is TRBV18, the J call TRBJ1-1; D may be TRBD1 (6 bases). The germline V gene has CDR1 KGHSH and CDR2 LQKENI. Trimming removed 4 bases at V and 1 base at J, with 16 bases between. This CDR3 is 16 amino acids long. CDR3 in amino acids: CASSLDRSRPNTEAFF. As DNA, the CDR3 is TGTGCCAGCTCACTGGACAGATCAAGACCGAACACTGAAGCTTTCTTT. The whole variable domain, remainder taken from reference TRBV18 and TRBJ1-1, is NAGVMQNPRHLVRRRGQEARLRCSPMKGHSHVYWYRQLPEEGLKFMVYLQKENIIDESGMPKERFSAEFPKEGPSILRIQQVVRGDSAAYFCASSLDRSRPNTEAFFGQGTRLTVV.

This chain connects TRBV5-4 to TRBJ2-3, with unresolved D. The V and J ends lost 3 bases and 9 bases respectively, with 11 bases between them. Germline lookup yields CDR1 SGHNT and CDR2 YYREEE (reference sequence). This CDR3 spans 12 amino acids. Here the CDR3 reads CASSSRRSTQYF. The CDR3 coding sequence is TGTGCCAGCAGCTCCCGTAGGAGCACGCAGTATTTT.

The V call is TRBV6-6, the J call TRBJ2-7, with a weak D call TRBD2 (6 bases). V lost 5 bases and J lost 0, with 11 bases in between. CDR3 size: 14 residues. Germline-derived CDR1 and CDR2 are MNHNY and SVGAGI (reference sequence). The CDR3 nucleotides are TGTGCCAGCAGTGCCCGGGACTTCTCCTACGAGCAGTACTTC. It specifies CASSARDFSYEQYF.

The chain has TRBV6-5 and TRBJ1-2; possibly TRBD1 for D (5 bases). This CDR3 is built from 14 residues. Trimming removed 7 bases from V and 0 bases from J, with 12 bases in between. From germline, CDR1 is MNHEY and CDR2 SVGAGI. CDR3 sequence reads: CASKRGTANYGYTF. As DNA, the CDR3 is TGTGCCAGCAAACGGGGCACAGCTAACTATGGCTACACCTTC.

The chain has TRBV27 and TRBJ2-2; D call uncertain. This CDR3 is built from 14 residues. V gave up 6 bases and J gave up 1 base, with 9 bases separating them. Per germline, CDR1 MNHEY and CDR2 SMNVEV (reference sequence). The CDR3 bases are TGTGCCAGCAGACGTACCCTGAACACCGGGGAGCTGTTTTTT. Its protein is CASRRTLNTGELFF.

The V call is TRBV28, the J call TRBJ1-2; D not resolved. V lost 0 bases, J lost 6 bases, and 8 bases lay in between. There are 13 residues in the CDR3. CDR1 MDHEN and CDR2 SYDVKM come from the germline V gene. This CDR3 is CASSLWEPNGYTF. DNA of the CDR3: TGTGCCAGCAGTTTATGGGAACCTAATGGCTACACCTTC.

The rearrangement joins TRBV21-1 to TRBJ1-5. TRBV21-1 is a listed pseudogene. CDR3 length: 17 amino acids. The CDR3 spells CASSKALWGRRNQPQHF. DNA for the CDR3: TGTGCCAGCAGCAAAGCGCTTTGGGGAAGGCGCAATCAGCCCCAGCATTTT.

This clone has just a few counts. V and J are TRBV28 and TRBJ2-2; D not certain. There are 14 residues in the CDR3. CDR1 is MDHEN and CDR2 is SYDVKM in the germline V gene. The germline V and J ends were trimmed by 3 bases and 2 bases, with 7 bases remaining between them. This CDR3 reads CASSFGLNTGELFF. DNA for the CDR3: TGTGCCAGCAGTTTTGGGTTAAACACCGGGGAGCTGTTTTTT.

The chain recombines TRBV6-5 with TRBJ2-3; TRBD1 or TRBD2 may be the D gene (5 bases each). Germline-derived CDR1 and CDR2 are MNHEY and SVGAGI. V lost 8 bases and J lost 6, with 21 bases in between. This CDR3 spans 15 amino acids. The CDR3 region is CASQGWGFQDDTQYF. CDR3 nucleotides: TGTGCCAGCCAAGGGTGGGGGTTCCAGGATGATACGCAGTATTTT.

The CDR3 bases are TGCGCCAGCAGCCCGCAGGGCTGGGGGGACACCGGGGAGCTGTTTTTT. Amino acid sequence: CASSPQGWGDTGELFF. The chain uses TRBV5-1 and TRBJ2-2; TRBD2 is a possible D gene (6 bases). Germline V lookup: CDR1 SGHRS, CDR2 YFSETQ. V lost 4 bases and J 3 bases, leaving 16 bases between the germline ends. This CDR3 spans 16 amino acids.

In this sample, this clone turned up once. The chain is built from TRBV7-2 and TRBJ2-3; the match to TRBD1 covers 8 bases. Germline V gives CDR1 SGHTA, CDR2 FQGNSA. The CDR3 consists of 16 residues. The V segment lost 5 bases and the J segment 5 bases; nucleotides outside the gene matches: 12. CDR3 sequence (DNA): TGTGCCAGCAGCCTTAGGCAGGGGGCAGGGGAAGATACGCAGTATTTT. Translating it yields CASSLRQGAGEDTQYF.

The chain recombines TRBV5-1 with TRBJ2-3; D is ambiguous. Germline loops: CDR1 SGHRS, CDR2 YFSETQ. This CDR3 is built from 16 residues. The V and J ends lost 2 bases and 1 base respectively, with 14 bases between them. Here the CDR3 DNA reads TGCGCCAGCAGCTTAGCAGCCCTATCTGGCACAGATACGCAGTATTTT. Its protein is CASSLAALSGTDTQYF.

The CDR3 sequence: CASSLDRVLAFF. CDR3 DNA sequence: TGTGCCAGCAGCTTAGACAGGGTTCTGGCTTTCTTT. This chain connects TRBV5-4 to TRBJ1-1; 7 nucleotides line up with TRBD1. V trimming: 2 bases; J trimming: 11 bases; junction bases outside the gene matches: 6. The CDR3 is 12 amino acids. Germline CDR1 and CDR2: SGHNT and YYREEE (reference sequence).

V is TRBV7-3 and J is TRBJ2-1; possible D gene TRBD2, 6 bases. Germline V CDR1 and CDR2: SGHTA, FQGTGA. CDR3 length: 21 residues. Deletions cut 5 bases from V and 0 bases from J, with 29 bases between. The chain's CDR3 is CASSTPTGTDLLASSYNEQFF. CDR3 nucleotide sequence: TGTGCCAGCAGCACCCCCACCGGGACGGACCTTCTAGCGAGCTCCTACAATGAGCAGTTCTTC.

The rearrangement uses TRBV6-6 and TRBJ2-5, with D possibly being TRBD1 or TRBD2 (5 bases each). The V end was cut by 8 bases, the J end by 3 bases, with 13 bases between. This CDR3 has 13 amino acids. Germline V lookup: CDR1 MNHNY, CDR2 SVGAGI (reference sequence). CDR3 sequence: CASEPGREETQYF. DNA of the CDR3: TGTGCCAGCGAACCGGGACGGGAAGAGACCCAGTACTTC.

V and J are TRBV7-3 and TRBJ1-1; 8 bases map to TRBD1. This CDR3 is built from 13 residues. Germline values: CDR1 SGHTA, CDR2 FQGTGA. Unmatched junction bases numbered 3, after V lost 5 bases and J lost 4 bases. CDR3 nucleotide sequence: TGTGCCAGCAGCCAGGGGGCTCGCACTGAAGCTTTCTTT. Translation gives CASSQGARTEAFF.

This chain connects TRBV27 to TRBJ1-5; unclear D gene. V was cut by 3 bases and J by 6 bases, with 9 bases left in between. CDR1 MNHEY and CDR2 SMNVEV come from the germline V gene (reference sequence). The CDR3 spans 13 residues. This CDR3 reads CASSLGRRQPQHF. The CDR3 nucleotides are TGTGCCAGCAGTTTGGGCAGGCGTCAGCCCCAGCATTTT.

The chain joins TRBV7-3 to TRBJ1-3; 8 bases align to TRBD1. This CDR3 is built from 18 residues. V was clipped by 5 bases and J by 4 bases; unmatched bases: 16. Germline CDR1 is SGHTA and CDR2 is FQGTGA. CDR3: CASSPPTDRVGSGNTIYF. The CDR3 DNA reads as TGTGCCAGCAGCCCGCCGACGGACAGGGTCGGCTCCGGAAACACCATATATTTT.

This chain links TRBV6-5 with TRBJ2-2; D unclear. The germline V gene has CDR1 MNHEY and CDR2 SVGAGI. The CDR3 has 14 residues. V lost 3 bases and J 2 bases, leaving 7 bases between the germline ends. The DNA for the CDR3 is TGTGCCAGCAGTTATGTGGTAAACACCGGGGAGCTGTTTTTT. Residues: CASSYVVNTGELFF.

The V call is TRBV5-1, the J call TRBJ2-1; 7 positions agree with TRBD1. CDR1 SGHRS and CDR2 YFSETQ come from the germline V gene. CDR3 size: 14 residues. V shed 1 base and J 8 bases; nucleotides not matched to a gene: 6. CDR3 coding DNA: TGCGCCAGCAGCTTGAATAGGGGGCTGGATGAGCAGTTCTTC. Its translation: CASSLNRGLDEQFF.

The genes are TRBV30 and TRBJ2-5; unclear D gene. Germline V CDR1 and CDR2: GTSNPN, SVGIG (reference sequence). CDR3 size: 13 residues. Trimming pared 8 bases from V and 1 base from J, leaving 14 bases between. CDR3 in amino acids: CAHGTESQETQYF. The CDR3 DNA reads TGTGCCCACGGTACAGAAAGCCAAGAGACCCAGTACTTC.

The J gene is TRBJ2-2, the V gene TRBV10-1; 13 bases match TRBD2. The V and J ends lost 4 bases and 3 bases, in that order; junction bases with no gene match: 5. Germline V gene data show CDR1 as WNHNN and CDR2 as SYGVQD (reference sequence). The CDR3 loop spans 17 amino acids. The CDR3 region is CASSGTSGSWYTGELFF. CDR3 coding DNA: TGCGCCAGCAGTGGGACTAGCGGGAGTTGGTACACCGGGGAGCTGTTTTTT.

Only one count was recorded for this clone. V and J are TRBV2 and TRBJ2-2; tentatively, D is TRBD1 or TRBD2 (5 bases each). Germline V gene data show CDR1 as SNHLY and CDR2 as FYNNEI. Trimming removed 6 bases at V and 2 bases at J, with 19 bases between. The CDR3 is made up of 17 amino acids. CDR3 sequence reads: CASSAPGRSFNTGELFF. DNA of the CDR3: TGTGCCAGCAGCGCACCGGGACGCTCCTTCAACACCGGGGAGCTGTTTTTT.

As for this clone: Germline and junction disagree at one end, which may indicate a read error. The chain has TRBV27 and TRBJ2-3; D uncertain. The CDR3 contains 14 residues. The germline V gene has CDR1 MNHEY and CDR2 SMNVEV (reference sequence). This CDR3 reads CASSLSSVDGQRFF. In DNA, the CDR3 is TGTGCCAGCAGTTTATCAAGCGTCGACGGCCAAAGATTTTTT.

This clone appeared a single time. This chain uses TRBV5-8 with TRBJ1-5; weak D call: TRBD1 (6 bases). Per the germline V gene, CDR1 is SGHTS and CDR2 is YDEGEE. CDR3 size: 11 residues. V was shortened by 3 bases and J by 11 bases, with 9 bases between the two germline ends. Written as DNA, the CDR3 is TGTGCCAGCAGCTCACAGGGTACCCAGCATTTT. This gives the protein CASSSQGTQHF.